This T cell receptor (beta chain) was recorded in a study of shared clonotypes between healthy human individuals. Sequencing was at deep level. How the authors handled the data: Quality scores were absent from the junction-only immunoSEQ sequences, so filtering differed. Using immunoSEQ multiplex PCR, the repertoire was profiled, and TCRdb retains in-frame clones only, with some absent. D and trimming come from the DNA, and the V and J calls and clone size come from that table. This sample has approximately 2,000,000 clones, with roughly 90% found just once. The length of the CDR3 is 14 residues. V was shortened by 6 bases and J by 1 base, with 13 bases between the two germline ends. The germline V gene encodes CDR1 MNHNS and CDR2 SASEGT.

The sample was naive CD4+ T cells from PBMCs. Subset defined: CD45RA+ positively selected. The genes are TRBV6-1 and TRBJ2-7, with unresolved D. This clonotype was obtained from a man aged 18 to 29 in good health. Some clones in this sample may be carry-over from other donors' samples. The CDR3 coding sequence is TGTGCCAGCAGCGGCGTCCCTAGATCCTACGAGCAGTACTTC. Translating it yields CASSGVPRSYEQYF.